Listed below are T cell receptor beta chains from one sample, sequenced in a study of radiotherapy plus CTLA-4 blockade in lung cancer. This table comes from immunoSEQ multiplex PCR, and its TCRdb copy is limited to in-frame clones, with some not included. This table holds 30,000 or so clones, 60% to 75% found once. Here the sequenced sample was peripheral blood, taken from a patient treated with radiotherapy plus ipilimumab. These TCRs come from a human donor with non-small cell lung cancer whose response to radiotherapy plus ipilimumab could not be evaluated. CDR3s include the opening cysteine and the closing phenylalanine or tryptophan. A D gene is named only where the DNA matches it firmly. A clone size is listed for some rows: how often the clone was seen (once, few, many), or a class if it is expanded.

CASSPKTSGAGETQYF | TGTGCCAGCAGCCCAAAGACTAGCGGGGCGGGGGAGACCCAGTACTTC | TRBJ2-5 | TRBD2 | . | TRBV9
CASSQNSYTGELFF | TGTGCCAGCAGCCAAAACAGTTACACCGGGGAGCTGTTTTTT | TRBJ2-2 | . | few | TRBV11-2
CASRVRTDNYGYTF | TGTGCCAGCAGGGTTAGAACTGATAACTATGGCTACACCTTC | TRBJ1-2 | . | few | TRBV2
CASSATLASPEQYF | TGTGCCAGCAGTGCGACGTTGGCTAGCCCCGAGCAGTACTTC | TRBJ2-7 | . | . | TRBV9
CASSYSQRGYTGELFF | TGTGCCAGCAGTTACTCTCAGCGGGGGTACACCGGGGAGCTGTTTTTT | TRBJ2-2 | TRBD2 | . | TRBV6-6
CASIQNQRAAYEQYF | TGCGCCAGCATCCAAAACCAGAGGGCGGCATACGAGCAGTACTTC | TRBJ2-7 | . | . | TRBV4-3
CASSLGQGEKLFF | TGCGCCAGCAGCTTGGGGCAGGGGGAAAAACTGTTTTTT | TRBJ1-4 | . | once | TRBV5-1
CASSRSGIATNYGYTF | TGTGCCAGCAGTAGGAGCGGGATTGCAACTAACTATGGCTACACCTTC | TRBJ1-2 | . | . | TRBV28
CASSPYSGRGAGEAFF | TGTGCCAGCTCACCATATTCGGGCAGGGGAGCCGGTGAAGCTTTCTTT | TRBJ1-1 | . | . | TRBV18
CASSFTPRQGDGEQYF | TGCGCCAGCAGCTTCACCCCCCGACAGGGAGATGGCGAGCAGTACTTC | TRBJ2-7 | TRBD1 | . | TRBV5-1
CASSLPPLTSGGTGELFF | TGTGCCAGCAGTTTACCTCCTTTGACTAGCGGAGGCACCGGGGAGCTGTTTTTT | TRBJ2-2 | TRBD2 | . | TRBV28
CASSLFVSGGENTEAFF | TGTGCCAGCAGCTTATTCGTGTCGGGAGGGGAAAACACTGAAGCTTTCTTT | TRBJ1-1 | . | . | TRBV11-2
CASSASVTSVDNEQFF | TGTGCCAGCAGTGCTTCTGTGACTAGCGTTGACAATGAGCAGTTCTTC | TRBJ2-1 | TRBD2 | . | TRBV2
CACRNRDRGSGYTF | TGTGCCTGCAGAAACCGGGACAGGGGGTCTGGCTACACCTTC | TRBJ1-2 | TRBD1 | . | TRBV30
CASSAPGQDEAFF | TGTGCCAGCAGCGCTCCAGGACAGGATGAAGCTTTCTTT | TRBJ1-1 | TRBD1 | once | TRBV5-4
CASSVRDYLNEQFF | TGTGCCAGCAGCGTAAGGGACTACTTGAATGAGCAGTTCTTC | TRBJ2-1 | TRBD2 | . | TRBV9
CASSLYSGEGQPQHF | TGTGCCAGTAGTCTGTACTCAGGGGAAGGTCAGCCCCAGCATTTT | TRBJ1-5 | . | . | TRBV19
CASSQGGRGTGVNTEAFF | TGCGCCAGCAGCCAAGGGGGGAGGGGGACAGGGGTAAACACTGAAGCTTTCTTT | TRBJ1-1 | TRBD1 | . | TRBV4-1
CASRGRPKPNSKNIQYF | TGTGCCAGCAGGGGCCGGCCGAAACCCAATTCCAAAAACATTCAGTACTTC | TRBJ2-4 | . | . | TRBV28
CAAGTEVSEAFF | TGTGCCGCCGGGACAGAAGTGTCTGAAGCTTTCTTT | TRBJ1-1 | TRBD1 | . | TRBV10-3
CASRGGGSGANVLTF | TGTGCCAGCAGGGGCGGGGGCTCTGGGGCCAACGTCCTGACTTTC | TRBJ2-6 | TRBD2 | . | TRBV6-8
CASSPRTSGSWGTDTQYF | TGTGCCAGCAGCCCGCGGACTAGCGGGAGTTGGGGCACAGATACGCAGTATTTT | TRBJ2-3 | TRBD2 | . | TRBV7-2
CASSPRQGETQYF | TGTGCCAGCAGCCCCAGACAGGGAGAGACCCAGTACTTC | TRBJ2-5 | TRBD1 | . | TRBV5-4
CASVPGPQSSTDTQYF | TGCGCCAGCGTACCGGGTCCCCAAAGTAGCACAGATACGCAGTATTTT | TRBJ2-3 | . | . | TRBV5-1
CASSLQGKDQPQHF | TGTGCCAGCTCACTACAGGGGAAGGATCAGCCCCAGCATTTT | TRBJ1-5 | TRBD1 | . | TRBV18
CASSFSTSLSGELFF | TGTGCCAGCAGCTTCTCGACTAGCCTGTCCGGGGAGCTGTTTTTT | TRBJ2-2 | TRBD2 | . | TRBV5-8
CASSFPQQGSYEQYF | TGCGCCAGCAGCTTCCCCCAACAGGGCTCCTACGAGCAGTACTTC | TRBJ2-7 | . | . | TRBV5-1
CASARNAGYTEAFF | TGTGCCAGCGCGCGCAACGCCGGTTACACTGAAGCTTTCTTT | TRBJ1-1 | . | few | TRBV6-9
CASSHGTSGRAGNEQFF | TGCGCCAGCAGCCACGGGACTAGCGGGAGGGCTGGGAATGAGCAGTTCTTC | TRBJ2-1 | TRBD2 | . | TRBV4-1
CASRRDFNEQYF | TGCGCCAGCAGGCGGGACTTCAACGAGCAGTACTTC | TRBJ2-7 | . | few | TRBV5-1
CASSEASRVGTGELFF | TGTGCCAGCAGTGAAGCCTCCAGGGTGGGGACCGGGGAGCTGTTTTTT | TRBJ2-2 | . | . | TRBV6-1
CASRTGGSSYEQYF | TGTGCCAGCAGGACAGGGGGCTCTTCCTACGAGCAGTACTTC | TRBJ2-7 | TRBD1 | . | TRBV6-5
CASSLEREDTQYF | TGTGCCAGCAGTCTCGAGCGGGAGGATACGCAGTATTTT | TRBJ2-3 | TRBD2 | few | TRBV2
CASTQGPYGYTF | TGCGCCAGCACCCAGGGCCCCTATGGCTACACCTTC | TRBJ1-2 | . | . | TRBV10-2
CASSQIGHSKNTEAFF | TGTGCCAGCAGCCAGATAGGACATTCTAAGAACACTGAAGCTTTCTTT | TRBJ1-1 | . | . | TRBV14
CASSLGGTSGSSDTQYF | TGTGCCAGCAGCTTGGGGGGGACTAGCGGGAGCTCAGATACGCAGTATTTT | TRBJ2-3 | TRBD2 | . | TRBV5-4
CACAEGMVGNTIYF | TGTGCCTGCGCGGAGGGGATGGTGGGAAACACCATATATTTT | TRBJ1-3 | . | few | TRBV30
CASSRYGTGSNQPQHF | TGTGCCAGCAGTCGCTATGGGACAGGGAGCAATCAGCCCCAGCATTTT | TRBJ1-5 | TRBD1 | . | TRBV5-6
CASSLLAGVTPGELFF | TGTGCCAGCAGCCTACTAGCGGGAGTTACCCCCGGGGAGCTGTTTTTT | TRBJ2-2 | TRBD2 | . | TRBV7-8
CASSTGQGYTDTQYF | TGTGCCAGCAGCACGGGACAGGGATACACAGATACGCAGTATTTT | TRBJ2-3 | TRBD1 | . | TRBV7-8
CASSVGTSGAERTYEQYF | TGTGCCAGCAGCGTCGGGACTAGCGGAGCCGAACGAACCTACGAGCAGTACTTC | TRBJ2-7 | TRBD2 | . | TRBV7-9
CATADSGLHNEQFF | TGCGCCACCGCTGACTCCGGCCTCCACAATGAGCAGTTCTTC | TRBJ2-1 | . | . | TRBV10-2
CASSSRELNAGELFF | TGCGCCAGCAGCTCTCGGGAGCTAAACGCCGGGGAGCTGTTTTTT | TRBJ2-2 | . | once | TRBV5-1
CASSPGSGRDDEQYF | TGTGCCAGCAGCCCAGGGAGCGGGAGGGATGACGAGCAGTACTTC | TRBJ2-7 | TRBD2 | . | TRBV9
CASRADTGMAFF | TGTGCCAGCAGGGCCGATACAGGGATGGCTTTCTTT | TRBJ1-1 | . | . | TRBV2